A selection of T cell receptor beta chains follows, all from one sample in a study of cytomegalovirus exposure and HLA in healthy donors. TCRdb keeps only in-frame clones here, not all; method: immunoSEQ multiplex PCR. The table includes under 200,000 clones, roughly 82% detected once. Sequencing was performed on PBMCs. These receptors came from a man between 45 and 60 years old in good health and CMV-seropositive. The CDR3 runs from the conserved cysteine through the conserved F or W. The D gene is left open where the match is weak. For some rows the clone size is stated as once, few or many, or as a class when expanded; others skip it.

.	.	TRBJ1-1	TRBV19	CASIQWGEAFF	TGTGCCAGTATACAATGGGGCGAAGCTTTCTTT
.	.	TRBJ1-1	TRBV18	CATCQEMNTEAFF	TGTGCCACCTGCCAGGAAATGAACACTGAAGCTTTCTTT
.	.	TRBJ2-3	TRBV11-3	CATSLFRGLFRDTQYF	TGTGCCACGTCACTTTTCCGGGGTCTCTTCAGAGATACGCAGTATTTT
TRBD1	.	TRBJ2-1	TRBV27	CASSTLQGAFYNEQFF	TGTGCCAGCAGCACCCTACAGGGGGCCTTTTACAATGAGCAGTTCTTC
TRBD1	few	TRBJ2-1	TRBV7-9	CASSNDRGHYNEQFF	TGTGCCAGCAGCAACGACAGGGGGCATTACAATGAGCAGTTCTTC
TRBD1	.	TRBJ2-7	TRBV10-3	CAIRQGESYEQYF	TGTGCCATTAGACAGGGGGAATCCTACGAGCAGTACTTC
TRBD2	.	TRBJ2-5	TRBV28	CASSSPSGSDETQYF	TGTGCCAGCAGTTCACCTAGCGGGAGTGACGAGACCCAGTACTTC
TRBD1	.	TRBJ1-1	TRBV5-1	CASSLATGAGGEAFF	TGCGCCAGCAGCTTGGCCACTGGGGCAGGGGGTGAAGCTTTCTTT
TRBD1	.	TRBJ2-1	TRBV4-2	CASSQDGDRADEQFF	TGTGCCAGCAGCCAAGACGGCGACAGGGCCGATGAGCAGTTCTTC
.	.	TRBJ1-5	TRBV2	CASSGWDNRQPQHF	TGTGCCAGCAGTGGGTGGGACAATCGTCAGCCCCAGCATTTT
TRBD2	.	TRBJ2-2	TRBV28	CASRIASGYTGELFF	TGTGCCAGCCGTATCGCTAGCGGATACACCGGGGAGCTGTTTTTT
TRBD1	few	TRBJ2-5	TRBV7-9	CASSLVSRGETQYF	TGTGCCAGCAGCTTAGTCTCCAGGGGGGAGACCCAGTACTTC
.	.	TRBJ2-1	TRBV5-1	CASSLGAFGNEQFF	TGCGCCAGCAGCTTGGGGGCGTTCGGCAATGAGCAGTTCTTC
TRBD2	.	TRBJ2-3	TRBV10-3	CAISRTSGRAEGTDTQYF	TGTGCCATCAGCAGGACTAGCGGGAGGGCCGAGGGCACAGATACGCAGTATTTT
TRBD1	.	TRBJ2-7	TRBV28	CASSHGQAYEQYF	TGTGCCAGCAGTCACGGACAGGCCTACGAGCAGTACTTC
.	.	TRBJ2-7	TRBV7-2	CASRANGLHNYEQYF	TGTGCCAGCAGAGCGAACGGACTACATAATTACGAGCAGTACTTC
TRBD1	.	TRBJ1-2	TRBV28	CASADRGAGYTF	TGTGCCAGCGCTGACAGGGGGGCTGGCTACACCTTC
.	.	TRBJ2-7	TRBV29-1	CSVEDTALEQYF	TGCAGCGTTGAAGATACAGCATTGGAGCAGTACTTC
.	few	TRBJ2-3	TRBV28	CASSLEGRVTDTQYF	TGTGCCAGCAGTTTAGAAGGCAGGGTGACAGATACGCAGTATTTT
TRBD1	.	TRBJ1-4	TRBV4-1	CASSPTGGEKLFF	TGCGCCAGCAGCCCGACAGGGGGGGAAAAACTGTTTTTT
TRBD1	once	TRBJ1-2	TRBV19	CASSKGGQGIGYTF	TGTGCCAGTAGTAAGGGGGGACAGGGGATCGGCTACACCTTC
TRBD2	.	TRBJ2-3	TRBV2	CASSEAAGPGDTQYF	TGTGCCAGCAGTGAAGCAGCGGGGCCTGGAGATACGCAGTATTTT
.	.	TRBJ2-1	TRBV6-1	CASMNAGYEQFF	TGTGCCAGCATGAACGCAGGGTATGAGCAGTTCTTC
.	.	TRBJ2-2	TRBV7-3	CASSSGVNTGELFF	TGTGCCAGCAGCTCGGGGGTGAACACCGGGGAGCTGTTTTTT
TRBD1	.	TRBJ1-4	TRBV5-4	CASSQGQGAALNEKLFF	TGTGCCAGCAGCCAGGGACAGGGGGCGGCCCTCAATGAAAAACTGTTTTTT
.	few	TRBJ2-2	TRBV4-1	CASRGTANTGELFF	TGCGCCAGCCGCGGGACAGCGAACACCGGGGAGCTGTTTTTT
TRBD1	.	TRBJ2-5	TRBV30	CAWSGQTGGQETQYF	TGTGCCTGGAGCGGCCAGACAGGGGGCCAAGAGACCCAGTACTTC
.	.	TRBJ2-1	TRBV7-2	CASSLESSSYNEQFF	TGTGCCAGCAGCTTAGAGTCGAGCTCCTACAATGAGCAGTTCTTC
TRBD2	.	TRBJ2-6	TRBV5-1	CASSFSGGASGANVLTF	TGCGCCAGCAGCTTTAGCGGGGGGGCGTCTGGGGCCAACGTCCTGACTTTC
TRBD2	.	TRBJ2-1	TRBV5-1	CASRWTSGSSYNEQFF	TGCGCCAGCAGATGGACTAGCGGGAGCTCCTACAATGAGCAGTTCTTC
.	.	TRBJ2-7	TRBV19	CASSGRDITYEQYF	TGTGCCAGCAGTGGACGGGATATAACCTACGAGCAGTACTTC
.	.	TRBJ2-7	TRBV9	CASSVAPQGYYEQYF	TGTGCCAGCAGCGTAGCCCCCCAGGGTTACTACGAGCAGTACTTC
.	.	TRBJ2-7	TRBV30	CAWSVFLLPTYEQYF	TGTGCCTGGAGTGTCTTTCTATTACCAACCTACGAGCAGTACTTC
.	.	TRBJ1-1	TRBV7-8	CASISSIQGNTEAFF	TGTGCCAGTATCTCGTCTATACAGGGGAACACTGAAGCTTTCTTT
TRBD1	.	TRBJ2-3	TRBV19	CASSGTGYADTQYF	TGTGCCAGTTCCGGGACAGGGTACGCAGATACGCAGTATTTT
TRBD1	.	TRBJ1-1	TRBV28	CASRPQQGTTEAFF	TGTGCCAGCAGGCCACAACAGGGGACCACTGAAGCTTTCTTT
.	.	TRBJ1-3	TRBV9	CASTRGGAGNTIYF	TGTGCCAGCACTAGGGGGGGGGCTGGAAACACCATATATTTT
TRBD1	.	TRBJ2-4	TRBV18	CASSPSGQGADSQYF	TGTGCCAGCTCACCATCAGGACAGGGGGCGGACAGTCAGTACTTC
.	.	TRBJ1-1	TRBV7-9	CASSPGGSVRNTEAFF	TGTGCCAGCAGCCCAGGAGGGTCAGTCAGAAACACTGAAGCTTTCTTT
TRBD1	.	TRBJ2-1	TRBV5-1	CASRDRGNYNEQFF	TGCGCCAGCAGGGACAGGGGTAACTACAATGAGCAGTTCTTC
TRBD2	.	TRBJ2-7	TRBV7-8	CASSSGGSYEQYF	TGTGCCAGCAGCTCCGGGGGGTCCTACGAGCAGTACTTC
TRBD1	.	TRBJ1-2	TRBV7-2	CASSSGTGASYGYTF	TGTGCCAGCAGCTCTGGGACAGGGGCAAGCTATGGCTACACCTTC
TRBD2	.	TRBJ2-6	TRBV4-3	CASSPEAGALYSGANGLTF	TGCGCCAGCAGCCCCGAGGCGGGAGCACTCTACTCTGGGGCCAACGGCCTGACTTTC
TRBD1	once	TRBJ2-5	TRBV28	CASSDTGAGDQETQYF	TGTGCCAGCAGTGACACAGGGGCCGGGGACCAAGAGACCCAGTACTTC
.	few	TRBJ1-1	TRBV29-1	CSVEDRSTGWAEAFF	TGCAGCGTTGAAGATCGCAGTACGGGATGGGCTGAAGCTTTCTTT
TRBD1	few	TRBJ2-5	TRBV30	CAYRETGTAATQYF	TGTGCTTACCGGGAAACCGGGACAGCGGCGACCCAGTACTTC
TRBD2	.	TRBJ2-2	TRBV9	CASSVEGGRTGELFF	TGTGCCAGCAGCGTCGAGGGAGGGAGGACCGGGGAGCTGTTTTTT
.	.	TRBJ1-3	TRBV9	CASSVAGNRRNTIYF	TGTGCCAGCAGCGTAGCCGGGAACCGGAGAAACACCATATATTTT
.	.	TRBJ2-5	TRBV9	CASSSLEETQYF	TGTGCCAGCAGCTCTTTAGAGGAGACCCAGTACTTC
.	once	TRBJ2-7	TRBV29-1	CSVGMRASYEQYF	TGCAGCGTCGGTATGAGGGCCTCCTACGAGCAGTACTTC
TRBD1	few	TRBJ1-5	TRBV28	CASSPFTGGGGNQPQHF	TGTGCCAGCAGTCCCTTTACAGGGGGCGGGGGCAATCAGCCCCAGCATTTT
.	.	TRBJ1-2	TRBV19	CASSNPPEIYGYTF	TGTGCCAGTAGTAATCCGCCTGAGATATACGGCTACACCTTC
.	.	TRBJ2-7	TRBV2	CASTRDWGYEQYF	TGTGCCAGCACCCGGGACTGGGGCTACGAGCAGTACTTC
.	few	TRBJ2-7	TRBV29-1	CSAARGTYEQYF	TGCAGCGCTGCCCGAGGCACCTACGAGCAGTACTTC
TRBD1	.	TRBJ1-6	TRBV7-2	CASRGYAGTGVGSPLHF	TGTGCCAGCAGAGGTTATGCCGGGACAGGGGTCGGTTCACCCCTCCACTTT
.	once	TRBJ1-2	TRBV10-3	CAISESNRENYGYTF	TGTGCCATCAGTGAGTCGAACAGGGAGAACTATGGCTACACCTTC
.	few	TRBJ2-7	TRBV28	CASSFPLGGGAFNEQYF	TGTGCCAGCAGTTTCCCCCTGGGCGGCGGGGCCTTCAACGAGCAGTACTTC
.	.	TRBJ2-7	TRBV19	CASSIIGQGINEQYF	TGTGCCAGTAGTATAATCGGTCAGGGAATAAACGAGCAGTACTTC
.	.	TRBJ1-2	TRBV9	CASSVSGEFDYGYTF	TGTGCCAGCAGCGTCTCGGGGGAGTTCGACTATGGCTACACCTTC
.	.	TRBJ1-1	TRBV6-5	CASSTAGLRNTEAFF	TGTGCCAGCAGTACGGCGGGACTGAGGAACACTGAAGCTTTCTTT